This T cell receptor (beta chain) was captured by sequencing in a study of read filtering for tumor transcriptome and immune sequencing. Whole-study results and caveats: Correlation between methods rose after single-read clonotypes were removed.

The germline V gene has CDR1 LNHNV and CDR2 YYDKDF (reference sequence). The CDR3 runs 14 residues. To note about this clonotype: No antigen is known for it. As the CDR3 is not closed by the conserved phenylalanine or tryptophan, this likely results from a read error.

This library used roughly 400 ng RNA and molecular barcoded adaptors spanning alpha/delta and beta/gamma chains. TCRdb processed the reads anew with MiXCR; each CDR3 protein has one entry. The sample holds 50,000 or so distinct CDR3 sequences, approximately 18% seen once. J is TRBJ2-5 and V is TRBV15; weak D call: TRBD1 (6 bases). The sample comprised a population of CD138-negative cells sorted from bone marrow. The receptor's source is a donor at least 40 years old with multiple myeloma. For the CDR3, the DNA is TGTGCCACCAGCAGAGAGGCAGGGGAAGAGATCCAGTACTCC. The encoded protein is CATSREAGEEIQYS.